One sample yielded the 28 T cell receptor beta chains listed below, sequenced in a study of T cell changes during pregnancy in multiple sclerosis. Some clones are missing from TCRdb's copy, which holds only in-frame ones; the method was immunoSEQ multiplex PCR. The table shows just under 85,000 clones, with roughly 90% occurring only once. The sample here was peripheral blood, taken in the first trimester of pregnancy. The receptors derive from a female donor with multiple sclerosis, enrolled in a pregnancy study.

This chain links TRBV6-1 with TRBJ1-2; D is unclear. Trimming shortened V by 5 bases and J by 6 bases, and 7 bases separated the two germline ends. The CDR3 is 11 amino acids. Germline loops: CDR1 MNHNS, CDR2 SASEGT. The CDR3 here is CASSTGDGYTF. The CDR3 DNA follows: TGTGCCAGCAGTACTGGTGATGGCTACACCTTC.

This clone appeared once. The rearrangement joins TRBV5-4 to TRBJ2-7, with 8 bases matching TRBD1. Germline CDR1 SGHNT, CDR2 YYREEE (reference sequence). V trimming: 4 bases; J trimming: 3 bases; junction bases outside the gene matches: 6. This CDR3 contains 14 residues. In DNA form, the CDR3 reads TGTGCCAGCAGCCCTGGACAGGGTCGCTACGAGCAGTACTTC. This encodes CASSPGQGRYEQYF.

V usage is TRBV5-4 and J usage is TRBJ2-7; 9 positions agree with TRBD1. After removal of 4 bases from V and 4 bases from J, the junction contained 12 bases not matched to a gene. The germline gives CDR1 SGHNT, CDR2 YYREEE (reference sequence). This CDR3 spans 16 amino acids. The DNA for the CDR3 is TGTGCCAGCAGCCCGTCCGGGACAGGGACCCAGTACGAGCAGTACTTC. Protein product: CASSPSGTGTQYEQYF.

The rearrangement uses TRBV7-8 and TRBJ1-5; perhaps TRBD1 as D (6 bases). CDR1 and CDR2 from the germline V gene are SGHVS and FQNEAQ. V was trimmed by 5 bases and J by 5 bases, leaving 22 bases between them. This CDR3 comprises 17 residues. CDR3 DNA: TGTGCCAGCAGCCACTTGGTCGGTCGGGGGGCTGATCAGCCCCAGCATTTT. Protein sequence: CASSHLVGRGADQPQHF.

This clone was recorded only once. V and J are TRBV27 and TRBJ2-1, with a tentative D call TRBD1 (5 bases). The CDR3 runs to 12 residues. Per the germline V gene, CDR1 is MNHEY and CDR2 is SMNVEV (reference sequence). V lost 5 bases and J lost 5, with 7 bases in between. The CDR3 spells CASSGQNNEQFF. CDR3 in DNA: TGTGCCAGCAGTGGACAAAACAATGAGCAGTTCTTC.

This rearrangement joins TRBV27 to TRBJ1-6, with 9 nucleotides matching TRBD1. V trimming: 2 bases; J trimming: 8 bases; junction bases outside the gene matches: 10. The CDR3 covers 17 residues. Germline CDR1 and CDR2: MNHEY and SMNVEV (reference sequence). CDR3 coding DNA: TGTGCCAGCAGTTTAACCGGACAGGGGTTAATGGATTCACCCCTCCACTTT. Translation gives CASSLTGQGLMDSPLHF.

This clone showed up just once. V usage is TRBV10-3 and J usage is TRBJ1-2; perhaps TRBD1 as D (6 bases). Germline-derived CDR1 and CDR2 are ENHRY and SYGVKD. Between the trimmed V and J ends, which lost 4 bases and 3 bases, there was a span of 9 bases. This CDR3 spans 13 amino acids. The CDR3 region has the DNA TGTGCCATCAGTGCACAGGGATACTATGGCTACACCTTC. Protein product: CAISAQGYYGYTF.

This clone has a single count. The DNA of the CDR3 is TGTGCCAGCAGTAGGGACAGGTTGGAGCTGTTTTTT. It translates to CASSRDRLELFF. The V call is TRBV6-6, the J call TRBJ2-2, with 8 nucleotides matching TRBD1. With V trimmed by 5 bases and J by 10 bases, 3 bases remained unmatched. The length of the CDR3 is 12 residues. Germline V gene data show CDR1 as MNHNY and CDR2 as SVGAGI (reference sequence).

J is TRBJ2-5 and V is TRBV6-5; D might be TRBD1 (6 bases). Deletions cut 5 bases from V and 1 base from J, with 11 bases between. Germline V gene lookup returns CDR1 MNHEY and CDR2 SVGAGI. This CDR3 comprises 14 residues. The CDR3 coding sequence is TGTGCCAGCAGTGGCCAGGGGACCCAAGAGACCCAGTACTTC. Amino acids: CASSGQGTQETQYF.

The rearrangement uses TRBV6-1 and TRBJ2-7, with TRBD1 as a possible D gene (5 bases). Germline-derived CDR1 and CDR2 are MNHNS and SASEGT. V dropped 1 base and J dropped 9 bases, with 13 bases sitting between them. The CDR3 totals 13 residues. In DNA form, the CDR3 reads TGTGCCAGCAGTGAAGGTGGCAGGGCCGGGCAGTACTTC. Its translation is CASSEGGRAGQYF.

The chain has TRBV19 and TRBJ2-7; 8 bases are a match to TRBD1. The V gene end was trimmed by 6 bases and the J gene end by 4 bases; junction bases not matched to a gene: 11. The CDR3 totals 15 residues. Germline V CDR1 and CDR2: LNHDA, SQIVND (reference sequence). CDR3 bases: TGTGCCAGTAGCACAACCGGGACAGGATCATACGAGCAGTACTTC. Its translation: CASSTTGTGSYEQYF.

The chain links TRBV2 to TRBJ2-7; 7 nucleotides line up with TRBD1. J lost 4 bases, V lost 6 bases, and 12 bases had no gene match. CDR1 and CDR2 from the germline V gene are SNHLY and FYNNEI. The CDR3 spans 15 residues. The CDR3 sequence: CASRADRALRYEQYF. CDR3 in DNA: TGTGCCAGCAGAGCCGACAGGGCTCTCCGGTACGAGCAGTACTTC.

The V call is TRBV4-1, the J call TRBJ2-5; 9 positions match TRBD1. Looked up from germline, CDR1 is MGHRA and CDR2 is YSYEKL. The CDR3 length is 16 residues. After removal of 2 bases from V and 3 bases from J, the junction contained 7 bases not matched to a gene. The chain's CDR3 is CASSQPDRGPEETQYF. In DNA, the CDR3 is TGCGCCAGCAGCCAACCGGACAGGGGCCCCGAAGAGACCCAGTACTTC.

On this clone itself: Other nucleotide sequences in the sample specify the same CDR3. The chain couples TRBV9 to TRBJ2-3; 9 bases fit TRBD2. This CDR3 contains 15 residues. From germline, CDR1 is SGDLS and CDR2 YYNGEE. The junction had 4 bases not matched to a gene; V was cut back by 0 bases and J by 5 bases. CDR3 sequence: CASSVGGGALDTQYF. The CDR3 DNA reads as TGTGCCAGCAGCGTAGGCGGGGGGGCCTTAGATACGCAGTATTTT.

The rearrangement links TRBV10-3 to TRBJ1-5; possible D gene TRBD1, 5 bases. V lost 6 bases and J 0 bases, leaving 12 bases between the germline ends. The germline V gene has CDR1 ENHRY and CDR2 SYGVKD. The CDR3 totals 15 residues. The CDR3 bases are TGTGCCATCAGCCCCACCAGGGATAGCAATCAGCCCCAGCATTTT. Translated: CAISPTRDSNQPQHF.

J is TRBJ2-3 and V is TRBV4-3; tentatively, D is TRBD2 (6 bases). CDR3 length: 15 amino acids. The germline V gene has CDR1 LGHNA and CDR2 YSLEER. Trimming shortened V by 0 bases and J by 3 bases, and 10 bases separated the two germline ends. The CDR3 spells CASSQERGRTDTQYF. The CDR3 DNA reads TGCGCCAGCAGCCAAGAGCGGGGTCGAACAGATACGCAGTATTTT.

The J gene is TRBJ1-1, the V gene TRBV7-9; 8 nucleotides agree with TRBD1. In germline, CDR1 is SEHNR, CDR2 FQNEAQ (reference sequence). The V segment lost 5 bases and the J segment 3 bases; nucleotides outside the gene matches: 8. This CDR3 contains 15 residues. The CDR3 sequence is CASSPPGQAYTEAFF. CDR3 bases: TGTGCCAGCAGCCCCCCGGGACAGGCTTACACTGAAGCTTTCTTT.

This chain links TRBV28 with TRBJ1-4, with a possible D match to TRBD1 (6 bases). Trimming removed 6 bases at V and 4 bases at J, with 18 bases between. CDR3 length equals 16 residues. Germline V lookup: CDR1 MDHEN, CDR2 SYDVKM. The CDR3 DNA reads as TGTGCCAGCAGACCCCTAGACAGGCTCAGTAATGAAAAACTGTTTTTT. This sequence encodes CASRPLDRLSNEKLFF.

The V call is TRBV6-1, the J call TRBJ2-7; tentative D call: TRBD1 (6 bases). The CDR3 totals 13 residues. From germline, CDR1 is MNHNS and CDR2 SASEGT. V dropped 8 bases and J dropped 0 bases, with 11 bases sitting between them. CDR3 amino acids: CASFRGGSYEQYF. The CDR3 nucleotides read TGTGCCAGCTTCCGAGGGGGCTCCTACGAGCAGTACTTC.

The chain recombines TRBV6-1 with TRBJ2-7; 9 nucleotides line up with TRBD1. Germline lookup yields CDR1 MNHNS and CDR2 SASEGT. V dropped 4 bases and J dropped 4; count of bases not matched to a gene: 11. This CDR3 is built from 16 residues. The CDR3 protein is CASSVTTGTGSYEQYF. The CDR3 region has the DNA TGTGCCAGCAGTGTGACCACCGGGACAGGGTCTTACGAGCAGTACTTC.

The genes are TRBV15 and TRBJ2-7, with a weak D call TRBD1 (5 bases). The germline gives CDR1 LNHNV, CDR2 YYDKDF (reference sequence). Trimming removed 2 bases at V and 0 bases at J, with 14 bases between. The CDR3 is made up of 16 amino acids. The CDR3 spells CATSRKIKTDSYEQYF. CDR3 DNA: TGTGCCACCAGCAGAAAAATAAAGACAGACTCCTACGAGCAGTACTTC.

J is TRBJ2-7 and V is TRBV27; tentatively, D is TRBD1 (5 bases). Germline loops: CDR1 MNHEY, CDR2 SMNVEV (reference sequence). There are 14 residues in the CDR3. V gave up 3 bases and J gave up 3 bases, with 12 bases separating them. The DNA for the CDR3 is TGTGCCAGCAGTTTGGTAGGGGCGTTCTACGAGCAGTACTTC. It translates to CASSLVGAFYEQYF.

This chain connects TRBV27 to TRBJ2-5; 9 nucleotides match TRBD1. Germline CDR1 is MNHEY and CDR2 is SMNVEV (reference sequence). V trimming: 6 bases; J trimming: 4 bases; junction bases outside the gene matches: 6. This CDR3 has 14 residues. CDR3 region: CASSVQGAGETQYF. DNA of the CDR3: TGTGCCAGCAGCGTACAGGGGGCAGGAGAGACCCAGTACTTC.

This rearrangement joins TRBV23-1 to TRBJ2-7; TRBD1 agrees at 10 bases. TRBV23-1 is flagged as an ORF with uncertain function. This CDR3 contains 16 residues. J was trimmed by 3 bases and V by 10 bases; bases with no gene match: 15. CDR3 in amino acids: CATQFDGTGADYEQYF. For the CDR3, the DNA is TGCGCCACCCAATTTGACGGGACAGGGGCCGACTACGAGCAGTACTTC.

For this clone: The identical CDR3 is also encoded by other nucleotide sequences in the sample. The chain recombines TRBV5-1 with TRBJ2-1; D is undetermined. CDR1 is SGHRS, CDR2 YFSETQ, per germline. This CDR3 has 12 residues. V lost 0 bases to trimming and J lost 5 bases, with 3 bases between them. The CDR3 protein is CASSLADNEQFF. The CDR3, as DNA: TGCGCCAGCAGCTTGGCCGACAATGAGCAGTTCTTC.

CDR3 amino acids: CASSSRATGELFF. The CDR3 DNA is TGTGCCAGCAGTTCTCGCGCCACCGGGGAGCTGTTTTTT. The chain joins TRBV7-2 to TRBJ2-2; D is uncertain. CDR3 length: 13 amino acids. V lost 6 bases, J lost 4 bases, and 9 bases lay in between. CDR1 and CDR2 from the germline V gene are SGHTA and FQGNSA.

The V call is TRBV5-1, the J call TRBJ2-1; possibly TRBD2 for D (6 bases). This CDR3 has 16 amino acids. Trimming took off 4 bases at V and 2 bases at J, with 16 bases between the two ends. Germline CDR1 SGHRS, CDR2 YFSETQ. The CDR3 sequence: CASSEWDSKPYNEQFF. For the CDR3, the DNA is TGCGCCAGCAGCGAGTGGGACTCTAAGCCCTACAATGAGCAGTTCTTC.

This clone was recorded only once. This chain connects TRBV7-2 to TRBJ1-1; a weak D match, TRBD1 (6 bases). Trimming removed 1 base at V and 5 bases at J, with 11 bases between. Germline V gives CDR1 SGHTA, CDR2 FQGNSA. The CDR3 has 14 amino acids. As DNA, the CDR3 is TGTGCCAGCAGCTTAGTGGGGGCCCGGACTGAAGCTTTCTTT. Amino acids: CASSLVGARTEAFF.